Listed below are T cell receptor beta chains from one sample, sequenced in a study of blood T cell repertoires in COVID-19. TCRdb keeps only in-frame clones here, not all; method: immunoSEQ multiplex PCR. Of some 65,000 clones detected, less than 90% appear once; the ten largest clones hold just under 3%. What was sequenced was peripheral blood. Every receptor here comes from an older man with acute or convalescent COVID-19. CDR3s leave out the opening cysteine and the closing phenylalanine or tryptophan. Clone size is stated in some rows and not others, as once, few, many or a class when expanded.

V: TRBV5-4; J: TRBJ2-5; size: NA; CDR3: ASSLKGAGETQY
V: TRBV28; J: TRBJ2-7; size: NA; CDR3: ASRGQLYEQY
V: TRBV27; J: TRBJ1-6; size: NA; CDR3: ASSLYGWGQGNSPLH
V: TRBV2; J: TRBJ2-5; size: NA; CDR3: ASRLEWQETQY
V: TRBV9; J: TRBJ2-3; size: NA; CDR3: ASSVGLPQTDTQY
V: TRBV4-3; J: TRBJ2-1; size: once; CDR3: ASSQDWGQGGSYNEQF
V: TRBV19; J: TRBJ2-1; size: NA; CDR3: ASSTPRDSRFSYNEQF
V: TRBV18; J: TRBJ1-1; size: NA; CDR3: ASSLNGEHLSDTEAF
V: TRBV2; J: TRBJ2-2; size: NA; CDR3: ASSDGDRGSTGELF
V: TRBV27; J: TRBJ1-2; size: NA; CDR3: ASSFSRDPHNYGYT
V: TRBV28; J: TRBJ2-7; size: few; CDR3: ASRPSGRGYEQY
V: TRBV27; J: TRBJ2-7; size: NA; CDR3: ASTLSPWGSHEQY
V: TRBV6-5; J: TRBJ2-1; size: NA; CDR3: ASRLAGGNEQF
V: TRBV2; J: TRBJ2-3; size: NA; CDR3: ASSGGISTDTQY
V: TRBV30; J: TRBJ1-5; size: NA; CDR3: AWKGQNINQPQH
V: TRBV7-8; J: TRBJ2-4; size: NA; CDR3: ASSLAASEEGIQY
V: TRBV6-5; J: TRBJ1-1; size: NA; CDR3: ASSPPDREAF
V: TRBV18; J: TRBJ1-2; size: NA; CDR3: ASSQQGYGGYT
V: TRBV2; J: TRBJ2-1; size: NA; CDR3: ASSVSLRQF
V: TRBV5-4; J: TRBJ2-2; size: NA; CDR3: ASNSKTPNTGELF
V: TRBV24-1; J: TRBJ1-2; size: NA; CDR3: ATSETGTGATYGYT
V: TRBV3-1/TRBV3-2; J: TRBJ2-1; size: NA; CDR3: ASSPTGSSYNEQF
V: TRBV19; J: TRBJ1-6; size: once; CDR3: ASSMLKGGDSPLH
V: TRBV30; J: TRBJ2-7; size: NA; CDR3: AWRRTGPSEQY
V: TRBV2; J: TRBJ2-1; size: NA; CDR3: ASSPTSGRAIEQF
V: TRBV2; J: TRBJ1-1; size: NA; CDR3: ASSEARGGTGGTEAF
V: TRBV27; J: TRBJ1-6; size: NA; CDR3: ASSLDRVGSPLH
V: TRBV7-2; J: TRBJ1-5; size: once; CDR3: ASSLSQGYQPQH
V: TRBV11-2; J: TRBJ1-2; size: NA; CDR3: ASSLNGVANYGYT
V: TRBV7-2; J: TRBJ2-2; size: NA; CDR3: ASSPPGLNTGELF
V: TRBV11-3; J: TRBJ1-1; size: NA; CDR3: ASSLTSLNTEAF
V: TRBV7-2; J: TRBJ2-1; size: NA; CDR3: ASSAQLHQF
V: TRBV29-1; J: TRBJ2-7; size: few; CDR3: SVVPSGITEQY
V: TRBV11-3; J: TRBJ2-3; size: NA; CDR3: ASSLGSSAQY
V: TRBV2; J: TRBJ1-1; size: NA; CDR3: ASSGTGITEAF
V: TRBV4-2; J: TRBJ1-3; size: NA; CDR3: ASSQSGGSSGNTIY